This T cell receptor (beta chain) came from a study of relationships among human T cell subsets. Study results and limitations: A CD4+CD8+ double-positive population could not be excluded by bead sorting. Substantial CDR3 sharing among Th1, Th2 and regulatory cells suggested stochastic fate choice.

The Th1 cells were the flow-through after CD25, CD56 and CD294 bead selections. V dropped 2 bases and J dropped 6 bases, with 16 bases sitting between them. This CDR3 region has 16 residues. Per the germline V gene, CDR1 is SNHLY and CDR2 is FYNNEI. With respect to this clonotype: Its antigen is unidentified.

Semiquantitative ARM-PCR amplified T cell receptor alpha and beta CDR3 regions from mRNA. In ARM-PCR, communal superprimers followed tagged nested gene-specific primers for exponential amplification. Nested primers were removed by exonuclease before the second PCR round. Using its own MiXCR run on the multiplex PCR reads, TCRdb lists one record per CDR3 protein. This table holds roughly 13,000 distinct CDR3 sequences, roughly two thirds found once. The sequencing sample was made of CD4+ Th1 cells sorted from blood. The clonotype comes from a middle-aged man in good health. This sequence joins TRBV2 and TRBJ1-4; D gene uncertain. This CDR3 reads CASSEKDALGDEKLFF. The DNA for the CDR3 is TGTGCCAGCAGTGAAAAGGACGCCCTTGGGGATGAAAAACTGTTTTTT.